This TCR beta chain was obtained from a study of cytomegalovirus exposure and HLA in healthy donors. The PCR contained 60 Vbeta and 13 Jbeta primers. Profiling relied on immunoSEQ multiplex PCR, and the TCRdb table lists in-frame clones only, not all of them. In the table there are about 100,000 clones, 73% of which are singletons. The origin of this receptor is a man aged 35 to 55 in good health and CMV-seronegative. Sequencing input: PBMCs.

CDR3 sequence reads: CASSPLALAGGEQYF. Written as DNA, the CDR3 is TGTGCCAGCAGCCCACTCGCACTAGCGGGTGGCGAGCAGTACTTC. The gene calls are TRBV13 and TRBJ2-7; 9 bases align to TRBD2. This CDR3 region has 15 residues. The germline V gene encodes CDR1 PRHDT and CDR2 FYEKMQ (reference sequence). Trimming took 5 bases from V and 6 from J; bases not matched to a gene: 11.